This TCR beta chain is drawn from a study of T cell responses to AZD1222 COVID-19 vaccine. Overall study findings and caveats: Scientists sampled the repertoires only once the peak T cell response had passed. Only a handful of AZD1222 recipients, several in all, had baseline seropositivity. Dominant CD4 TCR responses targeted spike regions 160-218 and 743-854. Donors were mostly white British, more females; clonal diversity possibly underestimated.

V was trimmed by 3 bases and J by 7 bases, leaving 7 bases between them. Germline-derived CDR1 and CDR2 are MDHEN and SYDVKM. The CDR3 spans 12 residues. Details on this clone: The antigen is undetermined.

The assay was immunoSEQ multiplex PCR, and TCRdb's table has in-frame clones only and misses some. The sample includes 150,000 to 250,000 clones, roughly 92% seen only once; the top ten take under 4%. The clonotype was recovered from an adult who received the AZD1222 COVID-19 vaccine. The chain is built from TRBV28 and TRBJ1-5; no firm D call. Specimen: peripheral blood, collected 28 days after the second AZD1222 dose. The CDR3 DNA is TGTGCCAGCAGTTTGGTCAGCCAGCCCCAGCATTTT. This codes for CASSLVSQPQHF.